This record covers a single T cell receptor beta chain. This CDR3 region has 18 residues. The V gene's germline CDR1 is SGHRS and CDR2 YFSETQ. V lost 0 bases to trimming and J lost 3 bases; unmatched junction nucleotides: 9. These data belong to a study of blood T cell repertoires in COVID-19. Study-level background: Samples representing acute and convalescent COVID-19 were sourced from the United States, Italy and Spain.

TCRdb keeps only in-frame clones here, not all; method: immunoSEQ multiplex PCR. Among about 150,000 clones listed, approximately 86% were seen once. Sequenced material: peripheral blood. This clonotype was sampled from a man aged 65-85 years with acute or convalescent COVID-19. V usage is TRBV5-1 and J usage is TRBJ2-2; TRBD1 agrees at 9 bases. The CDR3 bases are TGCGCCAGCAGCTTGGGGTGGAAACAGGGGGCGGACACCGGGGAGCTGTTTTTT. Protein sequence: CASSLGWKQGADTGELFF.